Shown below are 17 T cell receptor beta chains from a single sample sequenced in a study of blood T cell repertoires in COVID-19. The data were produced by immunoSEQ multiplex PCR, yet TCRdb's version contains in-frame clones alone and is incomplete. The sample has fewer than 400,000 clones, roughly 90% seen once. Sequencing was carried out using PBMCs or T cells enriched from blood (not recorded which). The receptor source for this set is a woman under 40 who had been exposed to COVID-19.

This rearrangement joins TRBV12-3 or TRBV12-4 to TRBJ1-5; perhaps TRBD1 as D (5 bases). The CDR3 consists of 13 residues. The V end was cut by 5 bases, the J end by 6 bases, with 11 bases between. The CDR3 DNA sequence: TGTGCCAGCAGTGTGGGGGGGGGTCAGCCCCAGCATTTT. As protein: CASSVGGGQPQHF.

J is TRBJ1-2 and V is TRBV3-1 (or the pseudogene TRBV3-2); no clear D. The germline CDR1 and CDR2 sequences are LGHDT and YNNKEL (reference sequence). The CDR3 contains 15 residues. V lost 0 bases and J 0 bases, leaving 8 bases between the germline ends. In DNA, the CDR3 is TGTGCCAGCAGCCAAGATTTCGGGACTAACTATGGCTACACCTTC. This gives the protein CASSQDFGTNYGYTF.

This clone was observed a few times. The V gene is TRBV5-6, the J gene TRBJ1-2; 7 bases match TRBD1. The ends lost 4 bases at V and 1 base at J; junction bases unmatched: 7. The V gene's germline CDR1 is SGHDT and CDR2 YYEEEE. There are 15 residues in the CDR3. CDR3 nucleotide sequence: TGTGCCAGCAGCCTAGAGGACAGGCATAACTATGGCTACACCTTC. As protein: CASSLEDRHNYGYTF.

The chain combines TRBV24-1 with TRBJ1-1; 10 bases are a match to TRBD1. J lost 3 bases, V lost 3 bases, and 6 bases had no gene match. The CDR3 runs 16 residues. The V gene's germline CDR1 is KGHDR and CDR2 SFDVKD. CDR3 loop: CATSDPPDRGDTEAFF. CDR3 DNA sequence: TGTGCCACCAGTGATCCACCGGACAGGGGGGACACTGAAGCTTTCTTT.

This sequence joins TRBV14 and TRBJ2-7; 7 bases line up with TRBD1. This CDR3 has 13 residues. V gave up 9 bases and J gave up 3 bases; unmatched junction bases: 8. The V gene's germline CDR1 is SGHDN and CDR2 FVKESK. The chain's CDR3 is CARRFDRDYEQYF. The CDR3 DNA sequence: TGTGCCAGAAGATTTGACAGGGACTACGAGCAGTACTTC.

The CDR3 sequence is CASSPWADGNTIYF. CDR3 DNA: TGTGCCAGCAGCCCCTGGGCTGACGGAAACACCATATATTTT. The chain carries TRBV7-2 and TRBJ1-3; D gene ambiguous. Germline CDR1 SGHTA, CDR2 FQGNSA. The CDR3 loop spans 14 amino acids. V was trimmed by 5 bases and J by 4 bases, leaving 12 bases between them.

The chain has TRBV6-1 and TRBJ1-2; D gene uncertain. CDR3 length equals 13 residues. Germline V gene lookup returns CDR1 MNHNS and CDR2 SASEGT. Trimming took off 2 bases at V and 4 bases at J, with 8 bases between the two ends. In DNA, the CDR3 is TGTGCCAGCAGTGAACGGGGATCCTATGGCTACACCTTC. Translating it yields CASSERGSYGYTF.

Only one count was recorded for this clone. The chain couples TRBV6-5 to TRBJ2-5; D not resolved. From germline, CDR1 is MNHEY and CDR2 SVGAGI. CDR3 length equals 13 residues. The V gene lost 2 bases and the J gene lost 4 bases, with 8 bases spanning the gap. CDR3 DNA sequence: TGTGCCAGCAGTTACGACGAGCGAGAGACCCAGTACTTC. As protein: CASSYDERETQYF.

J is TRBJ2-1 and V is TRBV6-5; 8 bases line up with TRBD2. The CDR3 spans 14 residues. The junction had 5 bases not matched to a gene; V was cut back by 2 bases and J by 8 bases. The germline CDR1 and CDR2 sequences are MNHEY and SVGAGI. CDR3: CASSYTGLVHEQFF. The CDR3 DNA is TGTGCCAGCAGTTACACGGGACTAGTTCATGAGCAGTTCTTC.

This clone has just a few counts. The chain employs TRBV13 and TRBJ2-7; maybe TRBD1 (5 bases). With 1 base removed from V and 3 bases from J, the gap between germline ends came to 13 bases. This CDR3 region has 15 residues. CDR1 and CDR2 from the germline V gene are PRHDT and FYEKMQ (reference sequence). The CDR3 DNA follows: TGTGCCAGCAGCTTAGTTCGTAAGGGGTACTACGAGCAGTACTTC. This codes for CASSLVRKGYYEQYF.

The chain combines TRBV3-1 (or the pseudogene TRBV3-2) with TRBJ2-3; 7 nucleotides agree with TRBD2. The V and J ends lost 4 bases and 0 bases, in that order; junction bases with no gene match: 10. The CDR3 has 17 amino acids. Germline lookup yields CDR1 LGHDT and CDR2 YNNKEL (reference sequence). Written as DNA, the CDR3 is TGTGCCAGCAGCCTCTCCGGCGGGGGACCTAGCACAGATACGCAGTATTTT. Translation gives CASSLSGGGPSTDTQYF.

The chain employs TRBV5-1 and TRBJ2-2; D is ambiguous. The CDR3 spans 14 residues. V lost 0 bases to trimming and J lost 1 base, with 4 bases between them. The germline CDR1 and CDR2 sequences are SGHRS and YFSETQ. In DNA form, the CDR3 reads TGCGCCAGCAGCTTGGACGGGAACACCGGGGAGCTGTTTTTT. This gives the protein CASSLDGNTGELFF.

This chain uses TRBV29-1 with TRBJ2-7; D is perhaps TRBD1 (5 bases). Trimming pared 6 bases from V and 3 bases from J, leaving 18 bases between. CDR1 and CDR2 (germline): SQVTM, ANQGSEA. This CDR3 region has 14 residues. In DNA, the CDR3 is TGCAGCGTCACCACCATCGGACAAGTCTACGAGCAGTACTTC. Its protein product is CSVTTIGQVYEQYF.

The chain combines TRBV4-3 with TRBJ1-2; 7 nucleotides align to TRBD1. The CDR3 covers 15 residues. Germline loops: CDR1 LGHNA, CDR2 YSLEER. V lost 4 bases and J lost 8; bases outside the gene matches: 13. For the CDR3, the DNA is TGCGCCAGCAGCCCCCAAGGACAGGTCGCACAGGGCTACACCTTC. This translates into CASSPQGQVAQGYTF.

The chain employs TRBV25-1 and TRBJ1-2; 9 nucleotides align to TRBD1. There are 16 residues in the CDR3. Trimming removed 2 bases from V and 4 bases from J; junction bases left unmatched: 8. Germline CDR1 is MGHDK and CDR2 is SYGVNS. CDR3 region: CASSENRDRGAYGYTF. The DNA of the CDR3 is TGTGCCAGCAGTGAAAATAGAGACAGGGGGGCCTATGGCTACACCTTC.

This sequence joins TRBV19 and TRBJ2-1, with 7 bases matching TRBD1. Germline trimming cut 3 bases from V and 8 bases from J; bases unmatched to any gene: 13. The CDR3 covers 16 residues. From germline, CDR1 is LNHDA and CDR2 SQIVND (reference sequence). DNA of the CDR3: TGTGCCAGTAGTATCTCAGACAGGGCCGCGCGAGATGAGCAGTTCTTC. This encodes CASSISDRAARDEQFF.

CDR3 bases: TGCAGTGCTAGATACTCGGGCTACACCTTC. It codes for CSARYSGYTF. The chain combines TRBV20-1 with TRBJ1-2, with D uncertain. Looked up from germline, CDR1 is DFQATT and CDR2 is SNEGSKA (reference sequence). This CDR3 spans 10 amino acids. V was trimmed by 2 bases and J by 8 bases, leaving 6 bases between them.